The sequence of this TCR beta chain was determined in a study of blood T cells in healthy people across ages. Overall study context: Template switching recovered approximately one barcoded beta molecule for every two T cells.

Of note for this clonotype: Its antigen is undetermined.

Study outcomes and limitations: Long-lived donors carried more naive CD4+ cells and greater diversity than aged donors.

Looked up from germline, CDR1 is SQVTM and CDR2 is ANQGSEA. Trimming took off 5 bases at V and 4 bases at J, with 14 bases between the two ends. The CDR3 is 13 amino acids. The use of a sample-barcoded 5' primer and a J-beta primer mix characterized a second PCR of roughly 7 to 12 cycles. Tagging of each cDNA molecule was performed by a template-switch adaptor with 12 random nucleotides. TCRdb independently ran MiXCR on the 5' RACE reads; one entry per CDR3 protein. The sample shows roughly 680,000 distinct CDR3 sequences, 45% to 60% of them seen only once. The receptor comes from a woman of 80 years or more in good health. The V gene is TRBV29-1, the J gene TRBJ2-5; a weak D match, TRBD1 (6 bases). The sample comprised blood. CDR3 nucleotide sequence: TGCAGCGTTTATAACAGAGGGGGAGAGACCCAGTACTTC. It codes for CSVYNRGGETQYF.